This is a list of T cell receptor beta chains from one sample in a study of sequential checkpoint blockade in melanoma. Assay: immunoSEQ multiplex PCR; the TCRdb copy retains only in-frame clones and omits some. The sample lists some 5,600 clones, around 21% occurring once. Sequenced material: tumor tissue (inferred from file names), taken from a patient given nivolumab and ipilimumab in sequence. All receptors derive from a human donor with melanoma. Each CDR3 is given with its conserved first and last residue. The D gene is left open where the match is weak. Where a row states a size, it is once, few, many or the class of an expanded clone; other rows omit it.

j_call	cdr3_length	v_call	clone_size	d_call	cdr3_nt	cdr3_aa
TRBJ1-2	15	TRBV1	.	.	TGCGCCAGCAGCCCGTACGACACCAACCTGGGGGGCTACACCTTC	CASSPYDTNLGGYTF
TRBJ1-4	16	TRBV28	.	.	TGTGCCAGCAGTTTTCTCACAGGGTACGCTAATGAAAAACTGTTTTTT	CASSFLTGYANEKLFF
TRBJ2-3	14	TRBV5-1	.	TRBD1	TGCGCCAGCAGCTCAAGACAGGGAATTGATACGCAGTATTTT	CASSSRQGIDTQYF
TRBJ2-1	17	TRBV5-1	.	.	TGCGCCAGCAGCTTGTATGCCGCGAGGAGCTCCTACAATGAGCAGTTCTTC	CASSLYAARSSYNEQFF
TRBJ2-1	14	TRBV5-1	.	TRBD2	TGCGCCAGCAGGCCTAGCGGTAGCTACAATGAGCAGTTCTTC	CASRPSGSYNEQFF
TRBJ2-3	12	TRBV18	.	.	TGTGCCAGCTCACCGGGCTCCCCGACGCAGTATTTT	CASSPGSPTQYF
TRBJ1-2	13	TRBV6-8	many	.	TGTGCCAGCAGTCCGGGGGGTGGCTATGGCTACACCTTC	CASSPGGGYGYTF
TRBJ2-6	16	TRBV11-3	many	.	TGTGCCAGCAGCCCATACACCAACTTGGGGGCCAACGTCCTGACTTTC	CASSPYTNLGANVLTF
TRBJ1-4	14	TRBV5-1	medium-sized	.	TGCGCCAGCAGCTTGAGCAGCTCTAATGAAAAACTGTTTTTT	CASSLSSSNEKLFF
TRBJ1-1	14	TRBV15	few	.	TGTGCCACCAGCAGTTACGGACAGCGCACTGAAGCTTTCTTT	CATSSYGQRTEAFF
TRBJ2-1	15	TRBV19	.	.	TGTGCCAGTAGATGGGGGACTCCCAGTTCCAATGAGCAGTTCTTC	CASRWGTPSSNEQFF
TRBJ2-3	14	TRBV11-3	many	TRBD2	TGTGCCAGCAGCCCGACTAGCGGGGGCGGTTCGCAGTATTTT	CASSPTSGGGSQYF
TRBJ2-3	12	TRBV18	.	.	TGTGCCAGCTCACCGGAGGAAGATACGCAGTATTTT	CASSPEEDTQYF
TRBJ2-5	15	TRBV11-3	many	.	TGTGCCAGCAGCTCGGGACCGGGGGTAGGGGAGACCCAGTACTTC	CASSSGPGVGETQYF
TRBJ1-6	15	TRBV4-1	few	.	TGCGCCAGCAGCCAAGATCGGGAGGGTTATTCACCCCTCCACTTT	CASSQDREGYSPLHF
TRBJ2-2	15	TRBV28	many	.	TGTGCCAGCAGTTTGAAACGAACTGCCGGACCGGAGCTGTTTTTT	CASSLKRTAGPELFF
TRBJ2-3	15	TRBV11-3	.	.	TGTGCCAGCAGCTTAACTGGGACACCCACAGATACGCAGTATTTT	CASSLTGTPTDTQYF
TRBJ2-5	13	TRBV29-1	.	TRBD1	TGCAGTGAAATAGACAGGGGGGGAGAGACCCAGTACTTC	CSEIDRGGETQYF
TRBJ2-1	20	TRBV5-1	few	TRBD2	TGCGCCAGCAGCAGCACCTATACTGGACTAGCGGGGACCCAGTACAATGAGCAGTTCTTC	CASSSTYTGLAGTQYNEQFF
TRBJ2-1	12	TRBV10-1	few	.	TGCGCCAGCAGCGACGGGGACAATGAGCAGTTCTTC	CASSDGDNEQFF
TRBJ1-5	14	TRBV6-8	.	TRBD1	TGTGCCAGCAGTTCCAGGACAGGCGGGCAGCCCCAGCATTTT	CASSSRTGGQPQHF
TRBJ2-3	20	TRBV11-3	many	TRBD2	TGTGCCAGCAGCTGGGACCTTAGGGCTAGCGGGAGTCTTGTCACAGATACGCAGTATTTT	CASSWDLRASGSLVTDTQYF
TRBJ2-1	16	TRBV11-3	many	TRBD2	TGTGCCAGCAGCCCCGGGGTAGCGGGGGGCTACAATGAGCAGTTCTTC	CASSPGVAGGYNEQFF
TRBJ1-1	11	TRBV10-1	few	.	TGCGCCAGCTGGCTTGGGGGTGAAGCTTTCTTT	CASWLGGEAFF
TRBJ2-1	14	TRBV5-1	.	.	TGCGCCAGCAGCTCAGGGGGGGACTACAATGAGCAGTTCTTC	CASSSGGDYNEQFF
TRBJ1-4	17	TRBV18	few	.	TGTGCCAGCTCACCACCGAACAGCCTCCCAACTAATGAAAAACTGTTTTTT	CASSPPNSLPTNEKLFF
TRBJ1-1	16	TRBV15	medium-sized	TRBD1	TGTGCCACCAGCAGAGGGGACAGTCTCGAGTACACTGAAGCTTTCTTT	CATSRGDSLEYTEAFF
TRBJ2-2	15	TRBV5-1	medium-sized	.	TGCGCCAGCAGCTGGGAAACAGGTACCACCGGGGAGCTGTTTTTT	CASSWETGTTGELFF
TRBJ1-6	18	TRBV6-8	few	.	TGTGCCAGCAGTTACTTCCCGACGCCGATGACCTATAATTCACCCCTCCACTTT	CASSYFPTPMTYNSPLHF
TRBJ1-5	15	TRBV6-8	.	.	TGTGCCAGCAGTTACGAGGGTAACGCGGGTCAGCCCCAGCATTTT	CASSYEGNAGQPQHF
TRBJ2-3	16	TRBV10-1	.	.	TGCGCCAGCAGACTAAAACCCACAGACAGCACAGATACGCAGTATTTT	CASRLKPTDSTDTQYF
TRBJ2-5	16	TRBV6-8	.	.	TGTGCCAGCAGCCGACCGGCGACTAGTCGGGGGGAGACCCAGTACTTC	CASSRPATSRGETQYF
TRBJ1-1	15	TRBV4-1	many	TRBD1	TGCGCCAGCAGCCAAGCAGGGACAGGGGATCGGGAAGCTTTCTTT	CASSQAGTGDREAFF
TRBJ1-6	15	TRBV28	few	TRBD1	TGTGCCAGCAGGACAGGGACGGGCTATAATTCACCCCTCCACTTT	CASRTGTGYNSPLHF
TRBJ2-7	15	TRBV28	.	TRBD1	TGTGCCAGCAGTTTATGGGGACAGGGAAACTACGAGCAGTACTTC	CASSLWGQGNYEQYF
TRBJ1-1	14	TRBV6-8	.	TRBD1	TGTGCCAGCAGGCGCACAGGGGATTGGACTGAAGCTTTCTTT	CASRRTGDWTEAFF
TRBJ2-5	15	TRBV6-8	few	TRBD2	TGTGCCAGCAGTGGAGGACTAGCGGGGGGAGAGACCCAGTACTTC	CASSGGLAGGETQYF
TRBJ1-2	13	TRBV6-8	medium-sized	.	TGTGCCAGCAGTGCAACAGGGTGGGACGGCTACACCTTC	CASSATGWDGYTF
TRBJ2-7	12	TRBV9	.	.	TGTGCCAGCAGCGGGAACTCCTACGAGCAGTACTTC	CASSGNSYEQYF
TRBJ1-1	15	TRBV11-3	many	TRBD1	TGTGCCAGCAGCTCCCCCCAGGGGGCGATCTCTGAAGCTTTCTTT	CASSSPQGAISEAFF
TRBJ2-1	15	TRBV6-8	.	.	TGTGCCAGCAGTTACTCCCTTTACAGCAACAATGAGCAGTTCTTC	CASSYSLYSNNEQFF
TRBJ2-7	15	TRBV6-8	few	.	TGTGCCAGCAGTCCCTCCTATGGGGCCGGGGGCGAGCAGTACTTC	CASSPSYGAGGEQYF
TRBJ2-1	14	TRBV19	.	.	TGTGCCAGTGGTCCGAGGTATGATTTCGATGAGCAGTTCTTC	CASGPRYDFDEQFF
TRBJ1-6	14	TRBV11-3	.	TRBD1	TGTGCCAGCAGTCGGGACAGGGGGGATTCACCCCTCCACTTT	CASSRDRGDSPLHF
TRBJ2-1	14	TRBV28	.	TRBD2	TGTGCCAGCAGTTTCTTTACTAGCGGGGCTGAGCAGTTCTTC	CASSFFTSGAEQFF
TRBJ1-2	12	TRBV19	.	.	TGTGCCAGTAGTATTATCGGCTATGGCTACACCTTC	CASSIIGYGYTF
TRBJ2-5	15	TRBV15	medium-sized	TRBD2	TGTGCCACCAGCCCCTCCGGGAGGGAACAAGAGACCCAGTACTTC	CATSPSGREQETQYF
TRBJ2-2	12	TRBV29-1	.	.	TGCAGCGTGCCGACATACACCGGGGAGCTGTTTTTT	CSVPTYTGELFF